The entry that follows covers one TCR beta chain sequence. Its target is not known. This specimen belongs to a study of blood T cells in healthy people across ages. The CDR3 extends over 17 amino acids. Germline values: CDR1 SGHDN, CDR2 FVKESK. The trim removed 0 bases at V and 4 bases at J, leaving 8 bases unmatched. Russia was home to the donors, healthy Caucasian individuals aged roughly 6 to 100. The authors ran a second PCR of 7 to 11 cycles using a sample-barcoded 5' primer and a J-beta primer mix. Via MiXCR, TCRdb re-called the 5' RACE reads, giving one row per CDR3 protein. The sample holds 650,000 to 1,000,000 distinct CDR3 sequences, 35% to 50% seen once. Study-level findings and limits: Greater diversity and more naive CD4+ cells were seen in long-lived donors than in aged donors. Nothing was known about donor CMV status, and this possibly confounded expanded clonotype changes. In these data, TCR beta diversity tracked strongly with naive T cell percentage.

The clonotype originates from a man older than 75 in good health. The J gene is TRBJ2-2, the V gene TRBV14, with 7 bases that match TRBD1. Sequenced sample: blood. CDR3 loop: CASSQDRTGDFTGELFF. The DNA of the CDR3 is TGTGCCAGCAGCCAAGATCGAACAGGGGATTTCACCGGGGAGCTGTTTTTT.